These T cell receptor beta chains were read from a single sample in a study of neurological immune-mediated disorders. TCRdb re-analysed the 5' RACE reads in MiXCR, keeping a single row per CDR3 protein. This sample yields about 58,000 distinct CDR3 sequences, of which roughly 3.5% are seen a single time; approximately 7.1% belongs to the top ten. Input material: PBMCs. The receptors shown here come from a woman in her fifties or sixties with multiple sclerosis. Both conserved end residues are part of each CDR3. Fields, in order: clone size, V gene, J gene, D gene, CDR3 protein, CDR3 DNA. D genes are given only for firm matches. Clone size appears in some rows only: once, few, many, or a class for an expanded clone.

>many|TRBV20-1|TRBJ2-2|NA
CSARGGDGELFF
TGCAGTGCTAGAGGCGGGGACGGGGAGCTGTTTTTT
>many|TRBV6-6|TRBJ2-7|NA
CASRPAGLSSSYEQYF
TGTGCCAGCAGGCCGGCGGGACTTTCGAGCTCCTACGAGCAGTACTTC
>many|TRBV12-3/TRBV12-4|TRBJ1-4|NA
CASSTGTPNEKLFF
TGTGCCAGCAGTACCGGGACACCGAATGAAAAACTGTTTTTT
>NA|TRBV7-9|TRBJ1-1|TRBD1
CASSPRRQGWNTEAFF
TGTGCCAGCAGCCCCCGACGACAGGGATGGAACACTGAAGCTTTCTTT
>NA|TRBV28|TRBJ2-1|TRBD2
CASSSPEGGSSYNEQFF
TGTGCCAGCAGTTCCCCGGAGGGCGGGAGCTCCTACAATGAGCAGTTCTTC
>many|TRBV27|TRBJ2-7|NA
CASSSPGRREQYF
TGTGCCAGCAGTTCCCCGGGGAGGAGGGAGCAGTACTTC
>many|TRBV3-1|TRBJ2-5|NA
CASSQGEASETQYF
TGTGCCAGCAGCCAAGGGGAAGCGTCGGAGACCCAGTACTTC
>many|TRBV7-2|TRBJ2-1|NA
CASSLARFYNEQFF
TGTGCCAGCAGCTTAGCGCGTTTCTACAATGAGCAGTTCTTC
>many|TRBV20-1|TRBJ2-5|NA
CSASVRGRETQYF
TGCAGTGCTAGTGTGCGAGGGAGGGAGACCCAGTACTTC
>many|TRBV5-1|TRBJ1-1|TRBD1
CASSSIDRGTTEAFF
TGCGCCAGCAGCTCGATAGACAGGGGGACCACTGAAGCTTTCTTT
>many|TRBV5-1|TRBJ2-5|TRBD2
CASSSGTRGGETQYF
TGCGCCAGCAGCTCGGGGACTAGGGGTGGAGAGACCCAGTACTTC
>many|TRBV20-1|TRBJ1-5|NA
CSARRFSDSPNQPQHF
TGCAGTGCTAGACGGTTCTCGGACAGCCCCAATCAGCCCCAGCATTTT
>many|TRBV5-1|TRBJ1-4|NA
CASSRDGGNEKLFF
TGCGCCAGCAGTCGGGATGGTGGTAATGAAAAACTGTTTTTT
>NA|TRBV20-1|TRBJ2-4|NA
CIARGGWVGANIQYF
TGCATTGCTAGAGGGGGTTGGGTAGGGGCGAACATTCAGTACTTC
>NA|TRBV4-3|TRBJ1-2|NA
CASSQVNKGTRYTF
TGCGCCAGCAGCCAAGTAAATAAGGGGACACGCTACACCTTC
>many|TRBV29-1|TRBJ2-3|TRBD1
CSFRGHSDTQYF
TGCAGCTTCAGGGGGCATTCAGATACGCAGTATTTT
>many|TRBV28|TRBJ1-2|TRBD1
CASSKLPGQWKINYGYTF
TGTGCCAGCAGCAAATTGCCGGGACAGTGGAAGATTAACTATGGCTACACCTTC
>many|TRBV21-1|TRBJ1-4|NA
CASSKAYSPKHEKLFF
TGTGCCAGCAGCAAAGCCTACTCCCCGAAACATGAAAAACTGTTTTTT
>many|TRBV10-3|TRBJ2-2|NA
CATVGGTNTGELFF
TGTGCCACCGTCGGGGGAACGAACACCGGGGAGCTGTTTTTT
>many|TRBV20-1|TRBJ1-5|NA
CSARDRQGNQPQHF
TGCAGTGCTAGAGATAGGCAGGGGAATCAGCCCCAGCATTTT
>NA|TRBV3-1|TRBJ2-4|NA
CASSQSEVTSNIQYF
TGTGCCAGCAGCCAATCCGAGGTTACCTCGAACATTCAGTACTTC
>NA|TRBV5-8|TRBJ2-5|NA
CASSNDPEGTQYF
TGTGCCAGCAGCAACGACCCCGAGGGGACCCAGTACTTC
>many|TRBV28|TRBJ2-7|NA
CASTAGVSYEQYF
TGTGCCAGCACGGCGGGTGTCTCCTACGAGCAGTACTTC
>many|TRBV4-1|TRBJ2-7|NA
CASSQGLGAEQYF
TGCGCCAGCAGCCAAGGGCTCGGGGCCGAGCAGTACTTC
>many|TRBV10-3|TRBJ1-1|TRBD1
CAISLTGANTEAFF
TGTGCCATCAGTTTAACAGGGGCGAACACTGAAGCTTTCTTT
>many|TRBV5-1|TRBJ2-3|TRBD1
CASSSDRGLGSDTQYF
TGCGCCAGCAGCTCTGACAGGGGATTGGGATCAGATACGCAGTATTTT
>many|TRBV4-3|TRBJ1-1|NA
CASSQVIPGSRRLLKENTEAFF
TGCGCCAGCAGCCAAGTCATTCCAGGGAGTCGACGCCTTTTAAAAGAGAACACTGAAGCTTTCTTT
>many|TRBV7-2|TRBJ2-1|TRBD1
CASSLFRDRGYNEQFF
TGTGCCAGCAGCTTGTTCCGGGACAGGGGGTACAATGAGCAGTTCTTC
>many|TRBV29-1|TRBJ2-6|TRBD1
CSARGQGEGGANVLTF
TGCAGCGCCAGGGGACAGGGGGAAGGTGGGGCCAACGTCCTGACTTTC
>many|TRBV5-1|TRBJ2-1|NA
CASSPFRSGRNNEQFF
TGCGCCAGCAGCCCGTTTAGGAGCGGACGGAACAATGAGCAGTTCTTC
>NA|TRBV6-6|TRBJ2-7|NA
CASSYRGTSYEQYF
TGTGCCAGCAGTTACCGCGGGACCTCCTACGAGCAGTACTTC
>few|TRBV27|TRBJ2-1|TRBD2
CASSLSAGGVFYNEQFF
TGTGCCAGCAGTTTATCAGCGGGGGGGGTATTCTACAATGAGCAGTTCTTC
>many|TRBV7-9|TRBJ2-3|NA
CASSRSNPDTQYF
TGTGCCAGCAGCCGTTCAAATCCAGATACGCAGTATTTT
>many|TRBV20-1|TRBJ1-2|TRBD1
CSALDRDSFNYGYTF
TGCAGTGCTCTGGACAGGGACTCCTTTAACTATGGCTACACCTTC
>many|TRBV7-2|TRBJ1-2|TRBD1
CASSPGDREDYTF
TGTGCCAGCAGCCCGGGAGACAGGGAAGACTACACCTTC
>many|TRBV5-1|TRBJ2-5|NA
CASSLGPNGETQYF
TGCGCCAGCAGCTTGGGCCCCAACGGGGAGACCCAGTACTTC
>many|TRBV20-1|TRBJ1-1|NA
CSASLGRGEAFF
TGCAGTGCTAGTCTTGGGAGGGGTGAAGCTTTCTTT
>many|TRBV5-1|TRBJ1-6|NA
CASSLERNSPLHF
TGCGCCAGCAGCTTGGAGCGAAATTCACCCCTCCACTTT
>many|TRBV7-9|TRBJ1-6|NA
CASSSRGNSPLHF
TGTGCCAGCAGCTCAAGGGGTAATTCACCCCTCCACTTT
>many|TRBV5-1|TRBJ2-7|NA
CASRLGPGFYEQYF
TGCGCCAGCAGGCTTGGTCCGGGGTTCTACGAGCAGTACTTC
>many|TRBV5-1|TRBJ2-5|NA
CASSLLTLEETQYF
TGCGCCAGCAGCTTGTTAACCTTAGAAGAGACCCAGTACTTC
>NA|TRBV5-1|TRBJ1-2|NA
CASSLSDTGTYGYTF
TGCGCCAGCAGCTTATCCGACACAGGGACATACGGCTACACCTTC
>many|TRBV6-2/TRBV6-3|TRBJ1-5|NA
CASAKGGGNQPQHF
TGTGCCAGCGCTAAAGGAGGGGGCAATCAGCCCCAGCATTTT
>many|TRBV3-1|TRBJ1-5|NA
CASSQDRRGVSNQPQHF
TGTGCCAGCAGCCAAGACCGTCGGGGAGTTAGCAATCAGCCCCAGCATTTT
>many|TRBV5-1|TRBJ2-3|NA
CASSFQWGGLADTQYF
TGCGCCAGCAGCTTCCAGTGGGGGGGCCTGGCAGATACGCAGTATTTT
>many|TRBV28|TRBJ2-5|NA
CATAERGVQYF
TGTGCCACCGCAGAGAGAGGGGTCCAGTACTTC
>few|TRBV5-1|TRBJ1-2|TRBD1
CASSPLGGVRLTYGYTF
TGCGCCAGCAGCCCCTTAGGGGGCGTCAGACTCACCTATGGCTACACCTTC
>many|TRBV6-5|TRBJ2-7|TRBD1
CASSPRGQGRYEQYF
TGTGCCAGCAGCCCAAGGGGACAGGGGCGCTACGAGCAGTACTTC
>many|TRBV24-1|TRBJ2-1|TRBD2
CATSDQGTSGGVEQFF
TGTGCCACCAGTGACCAAGGGACTAGCGGGGGCGTGGAGCAGTTCTTC
>many|TRBV28|TRBJ2-5|NA
CASSFRSVETQYF
TGTGCCAGCAGTTTCCGTAGCGTAGAGACCCAGTACTTC
>NA|TRBV4-3|TRBJ2-7|NA
CASSQWGASSYEQYF
TGCGCCAGCAGCCAGTGGGGCGCGAGCTCCTACGAGCAGTACTTC
>NA|TRBV6-5|TRBJ1-2|NA
CASKRTTGGYGYTF
TGTGCCAGCAAACGTACTACCGGGGGCTATGGCTACACCTTC
>many|TRBV5-1|TRBJ2-4|TRBD1
CASSLGTGKNIQYF
TGCGCCAGCAGCTTGGGGACAGGGAAAAACATTCAGTACTTC
>NA|TRBV5-5|TRBJ1-5|TRBD1
CASSRAGGLYQPQHF
TGTGCCAGCAGCCGGGCAGGGGGCTTGTATCAGCCCCAGCATTTT
>many|TRBV7-2|TRBJ1-2|NA
CASSSSPDSFYGYTF
TGTGCCAGCAGCTCGTCCCCGGACAGCTTCTATGGCTACACCTTC